This passage covers 18 T cell receptor beta chains from one sample sequenced in a study of regulatory dendritic cells for organ transplantation. Sequencing used immunoSEQ multiplex PCR; TCRdb keeps in-frame clones, though not all of them. The sample includes around 30,000 clones, about four fifths seen only once; the top ten take around 0.093%. Specimen: naive CD4+ T cells from blood. As to subset: CD45RA+ naive T cells. These receptors were obtained from a human donor in good health.

The chain carries TRBV9 and TRBJ1-2, with a possible D match to TRBD1 (5 bases). The CDR3 spans 15 residues. CDR1 SGDLS and CDR2 YYNGEE come from the germline V gene. Trimming removed 0 bases at V and 3 bases at J, with 12 bases between. For the CDR3, the DNA is TGTGCCAGCAGCGTAGCTCCGGGGGATGACTATGGCTACACCTTC. It translates to CASSVAPGDDYGYTF.

V and J are TRBV6-5 and TRBJ2-1, with 11 nucleotides matching TRBD2. Trimming removed 5 bases from V and 6 bases from J; junction bases left unmatched: 6. The CDR3 is 15 residues long. Per the germline V gene, CDR1 is MNHEY and CDR2 is SVGAGI. This CDR3 is CASSPRLAGTNEQFF. The CDR3 region has the DNA TGTGCCAGCAGTCCACGACTAGCGGGGACCAATGAGCAGTTCTTC.

The rearrangement uses TRBV7-2 and TRBJ2-1; maybe TRBD1 (5 bases). Germline-derived CDR1 and CDR2 are SGHTA and FQGNSA. Trimming pared 5 bases from V and 9 bases from J, leaving 20 bases between. The CDR3 contains 15 residues. The CDR3 protein is CASSTQGGPELEQFF. The CDR3 DNA follows: TGTGCCAGCAGCACTCAGGGTGGTCCGGAACTTGAGCAGTTCTTC.

This rearrangement joins TRBV6-6 to TRBJ2-2; perhaps TRBD1 as D (6 bases). The CDR3 extends over 14 amino acids. Germline V gene sequence: CDR1 MNHNY, CDR2 SVGAGI (reference sequence). V was pared by 10 bases and J by 0 bases, with 12 bases between. Here the CDR3 DNA reads TGTGCCACCCTTAGGGGGTCGAACACCGGGGAGCTGTTTTTT. Protein: CATLRGSNTGELFF.

The chain has TRBV7-6 and TRBJ2-1, with TRBD2 as a possible D gene (6 bases). Germline V gene lookup returns CDR1 SGHVS and CDR2 FNYEAQ. Trimming removed 5 bases from V and 4 bases from J, with 15 bases in between. This CDR3 is 15 amino acids long. The CDR3, as DNA: TGTGCCAGCAGCCCCGGGGGTAGCGGTTACAATGAGCAGTTCTTC. Its translation is CASSPGGSGYNEQFF.

The CDR3 reads CASSPTGYNEQFF. CDR3 nucleotides: TGTGCCAGCAGCCCGACAGGCTACAATGAGCAGTTCTTC. V gene TRBV4-2 combines with J gene TRBJ2-1, with a possible D match to TRBD1 (6 bases). The V and J ends lost 4 bases and 3 bases respectively, with 7 bases between them. Germline V lookup: CDR1 LGHNA, CDR2 YNFKEQ. This CDR3 region has 13 residues.

This clone has a handful of counts. In nucleotides, the CDR3 is TGTGCCAGTAGCGGACAGGGGGCTACACCCCTCCACTTT. Its protein product is CASSGQGATPLHF. The chain has TRBV19 and TRBJ1-6; 11 nucleotides match TRBD1. The CDR3 length is 13 residues. V shed 6 bases, J shed 11 bases, and the junction held 3 bases outside the gene matches. The germline CDR1 and CDR2 sequences are LNHDA and SQIVND (reference sequence).

This clone is a singleton in its sample. V gene TRBV11-2 combines with J gene TRBJ2-6; possible D gene TRBD1, 6 bases. The CDR3 is made up of 16 amino acids. V dropped 3 bases and J dropped 3 bases, with 12 bases sitting between them. Germline CDR1 SGHAT, CDR2 FQNNGV. As DNA, the CDR3 is TGTGCCAGCAGCTTGTTGCAGGGGCGTGGGGCCAACGTCCTGACTTTC. The encoded protein is CASSLLQGRGANVLTF.

The V call is TRBV25-1, the J call TRBJ2-3; no definite D call. V lost 5 bases to trimming and J lost 6 bases, with 15 bases between them. The CDR3 length is 14 residues. The germline gives CDR1 MGHDK, CDR2 SYGVNS. CDR3 DNA sequence: TGTGCCAGCAGTAAAACAGAGAGTCGGGATACGCAGTATTTT. Protein product: CASSKTESRDTQYF.

The genes are TRBV19 and TRBJ2-3; perhaps TRBD1 as D (5 bases). Germline CDR1 is LNHDA and CDR2 is SQIVND (reference sequence). V was clipped by 3 bases and J by 5 bases, with 15 bases between them. The CDR3 has 15 residues. CDR3: CASSMIRGQGDTQYF. The DNA for the CDR3 is TGTGCCAGTAGTATGATAAGGGGCCAAGGAGATACGCAGTATTTT.

The chain uses TRBV10-1 and TRBJ1-1, with TRBD1 matching 8 bases. CDR1 is WNHNN and CDR2 is SYGVQD in the germline V gene (reference sequence). The junction had 9 bases not matched to a gene; V was cut back by 7 bases and J by 5 bases. The CDR3 totals 14 residues. The CDR3 is CASNMTGDGTEAFF. The CDR3 DNA follows: TGCGCCAGCAATATGACAGGGGATGGAACTGAAGCTTTCTTT.

The chain has TRBV19 and TRBJ2-3, with D possibly matching TRBD2 (7 bases). The CDR3 has 15 amino acids. Trimming took 7 bases from V and 3 from J, leaving 17 bases between them. Germline V gene sequence: CDR1 LNHDA, CDR2 SQIVND (reference sequence). The CDR3 nucleotides read TGTGCCAGTACCCCCCGGGGGGCCGATACAGATACGCAGTATTTT. Its translation is CASTPRGADTDTQYF.

The chain carries TRBV25-1 and TRBJ1-2; 9 bases are shared with TRBD1. From germline, CDR1 is MGHDK and CDR2 SYGVNS. CDR3 size: 14 residues. With V trimmed by 3 bases and J by 6 bases, 5 bases remained unmatched. DNA for the CDR3: TGTGCCAGCAGTGATCCGACAGGGGGAGATGGCTACACCTTC. Translation gives CASSDPTGGDGYTF.

The chain links TRBV7-9 to TRBJ1-4; 7 bases are a match to TRBD1. The V segment lost 3 bases and the J segment 9 bases; nucleotides outside the gene matches: 10. CDR3 length: 15 residues. CDR1 and CDR2 from the germline V gene are SEHNR and FQNEAQ (reference sequence). This CDR3 is CASSLTRDSHQKLFF. CDR3 nucleotide sequence: TGTGCCAGCAGCTTGACCCGGGACAGCCACCAAAAACTGTTTTTT.

The V call is TRBV27, the J call TRBJ2-5; 9 bases fit TRBD1. The V and J ends lost 6 bases and 2 bases, in that order; junction bases with no gene match: 10. The CDR3 sequence is 16 residues long. Looked up from germline, CDR1 is MNHEY and CDR2 is SMNVEV (reference sequence). In DNA form, the CDR3 reads TGTGCCAGCAGCCCTTGGACAGGGGACAGGCAAGAGACCCAGTACTTC. The encoded protein is CASSPWTGDRQETQYF.

The gene calls are TRBV7-3 and TRBJ2-3, with TRBD2 identical over 8 bases. The germline gives CDR1 SGHTA, CDR2 FQGTGA. The length of the CDR3 is 17 residues. The J segment lost 2 bases and the V segment lost 5 bases, leaving 12 bases of the junction unmatched. Here the CDR3 DNA reads TGTGCCAGCAGCCTTAGGGGGACTAGGGGATTCACAGATACGCAGTATTTT. This encodes CASSLRGTRGFTDTQYF. Together with reference TRBV7-3 and TRBJ2-3, the CDR3 gives the full variable domain: GAGVSQTPSNKVTEKGKYVELRCDPISGHTALYWYRQSLGQGPEFLIYFQGTGAADDSGLPNDRFFAVRPEGSVSTLKIQRTERGDSAVYLCASSLRGTRGFTDTQYFGPGTRLTVL.

This chain links TRBV18 with TRBJ1-2, with 11 positions matching TRBD1. The CDR3 is made up of 15 amino acids. Germline V gene data show CDR1 as KGHSH and CDR2 as LQKENI. The V segment lost 0 bases and the J segment 6 bases; nucleotides outside the gene matches: 3. The chain's CDR3 is CASSPPGQGDHGYTF. CDR3 DNA: TGTGCCAGCTCACCACCGGGACAGGGGGATCATGGCTACACCTTC.

The rearrangement links TRBV19 to TRBJ1-1; 9 bases are shared with TRBD1. CDR1 LNHDA and CDR2 SQIVND come from the germline V gene (reference sequence). The CDR3 has 14 amino acids. V was clipped by 5 bases and J by 3 bases; unmatched bases: 4. The CDR3 region is CASSPGDRDTEAFF. In DNA, the CDR3 is TGTGCCAGTAGTCCAGGGGACAGGGACACTGAAGCTTTCTTT.